The sequence of this T cell receptor beta chain was determined in a study of neoadjuvant anti-PD-1 for oral cavity cancer. Time point reported: after neoadjuvant nivolumab, at surgical resection. With 2 bases removed from V and 3 bases from J, the gap between germline ends came to 11 bases. The length of the CDR3 is 15 residues. The germline CDR1 and CDR2 sequences are SGHNT and YYREEE (reference sequence). TCRdb keeps only in-frame clones here, not all; method: immunoSEQ multiplex PCR. The sample holds 20,000 to 25,000 clones, more than 35% seen once. The receptor comes from a person aged 35-79 years with oral cavity squamous cell carcinoma. The starting material was tumor tissue, obtained after nivolumab (anti-PD-1) treatment. The chain uses TRBV5-4 and TRBJ2-2; D is possibly TRBD2 (7 bases). The CDR3 here is CASSFGRGHTGELFF. CDR3 DNA: TGTGCCAGCAGCTTTGGGCGGGGGCACACCGGGGAGCTGTTTTTT.